This entry lists 10 T cell receptor beta chains sequenced from one sample in a study of OX40 agonist ivuxolimab in advanced cancers. TCRdb keeps only in-frame clones here, not all; method: immunoSEQ multiplex PCR. Of more than 75,000 clones listed, about 85% were seen once; the top ten hold roughly 1.1%. The sample was CD4+ or CD8+ T cells sorted from blood, taken in a trial of the OX40 agonist ivuxolimab. The source is an adult with an advanced solid tumor such as melanoma, head and neck, liver or kidney cancer.

V gene TRBV9 combines with J gene TRBJ2-7; possibly TRBD2 for D (7 bases). The CDR3 covers 16 residues. V lost 8 bases and J lost 2, with 23 bases in between. Germline CDR1 reads SGDLS; CDR2 reads YYNGEE. The CDR3: CAREGDAGAPTYEQYV. The CDR3 coding sequence is TGTGCCAGAGAAGGTGATGCGGGGGCCCCAACCTACGAGCAGTACGTC.

V is TRBV7-3 and J is TRBJ2-1, with 10 bases identical to TRBD1. The CDR3 runs 13 residues. V trimming: 8 bases; J trimming: 5 bases; junction bases outside the gene matches: 3. The germline CDR1 and CDR2 sequences are SGHTA and FQGTGA. DNA of the CDR3: TGTGCCAGCCGTGGACAGGGGGACAATGAGCAGTTCTTC. Translating gives CASRGQGDNEQFF.

CDR3 region: CAHTSGQNRRAFF. In nucleotides, the CDR3 is TGTGCCCATACAAGCGGCCAGAATCGTCGAGCTTTCTTT. The chain links TRBV28 to TRBJ1-1; D remains ambiguous. Per the germline V gene, CDR1 is MDHEN and CDR2 is SYDVKM. V gave up 11 bases and J gave up 10 bases, with 23 bases separating them. The CDR3 extends over 13 amino acids.

The chain links TRBV7-3 to TRBJ2-3; no definite D call. There are 14 residues in the CDR3. From germline, CDR1 is SGHTA and CDR2 FQGTGA. Trimming removed 1 base at V and 1 base at J, with 6 bases between. The chain's CDR3 is CASSLIGRTDTQYF. The DNA of the CDR3 is TGTGCCAGCAGCTTAATCGGCCGCACAGATACGCAGTATTTT.

V is TRBV7-3 and J is TRBJ1-3, with D perhaps matching TRBD1 (6 bases). Between the trimmed V and J ends, which lost 6 bases and 2 bases, there was a span of 23 bases. Germline assignment: CDR1 SGHTA and CDR2 FQGTGA. This CDR3 is 18 amino acids long. The CDR3 loop is CASSTSPGGRGTGNTIYF. The DNA of the CDR3 is TGTGCCAGCAGTACAAGCCCGGGGGGCAGGGGAACTGGAAACACCATATATTTT.

This rearrangement joins TRBV10-2 to TRBJ2-1; 11 nucleotides match TRBD2. Germline V gene data show CDR1 as WSHSY and CDR2 as SAAADI. V lost 3 bases, J lost 6 bases, and 7 bases stayed unmatched. The CDR3 has 16 residues. The CDR3 protein is CASSEHIAGGRNEQFF. The CDR3, as DNA: TGCGCCAGCAGTGAACACATAGCGGGGGGGCGCAATGAGCAGTTCTTC.

The rearrangement uses TRBV9 and TRBJ2-1; possible D gene TRBD1, 6 bases. The CDR3 contains 14 residues. Germline V CDR1 and CDR2: SGDLS, YYNGEE. V shed 1 base and J shed 8 bases, with 13 bases lying between them. In nucleotides, the CDR3 is TGTGCCAGCAGCGTACTACAGGGTATGGATGAGCAGTTCTTC. This translates into CASSVLQGMDEQFF.

This clone has just a few counts. Other DNA sequences in the sample encode the same CDR3. The rearrangement joins TRBV7-2 to TRBJ1-4; D is perhaps TRBD1 (6 bases). Germline V gene lookup returns CDR1 SGHTA and CDR2 FQGNSA. Deletions cut 3 bases from V and 2 bases from J, with 10 bases between. The CDR3 is 15 amino acids. The CDR3 loop reads CASSFQGTTNEKLFF. CDR3 DNA: TGTGCCAGCAGCTTTCAGGGGACTACTAATGAAAAACTGTTTTTT.

The gene calls are TRBV7-2 and TRBJ2-5, with D possibly being TRBD1 or TRBD2 (5 bases each). CDR1 is SGHTA and CDR2 is FQGNSA in the germline V gene. This CDR3 region has 14 residues. Between the trimmed V and J ends, which lost 3 bases and 4 bases, there was a span of 12 bases. The CDR3 coding sequence is TGTGCCAGCAGCTTTTCCCGGGGCGGAGAGACCCAGTACTTC. Amino acid sequence: CASSFSRGGETQYF.

The chain uses TRBV19 and TRBJ1-2; possible D gene TRBD1, 5 bases. The CDR3 sequence is 15 residues long. Germline V lookup: CDR1 LNHDA, CDR2 SQIVND (reference sequence). Trimming pared 8 bases from V and 4 bases from J, leaving 20 bases between. As DNA, the CDR3 is TGTGCCAGTGGACGTTGGGACGGCAACCCCTATGGCTACACCTTC. It specifies CASGRWDGNPYGYTF.